This TCR beta chain was identified in a study of beta chain features in type 1 diabetes. This clone was counted only a few times. Its antigen remains unknown. The CDR3 consists of 14 residues. V shed 1 base and J shed 2 bases, with 9 bases lying between them. The germline V gene has CDR1 SGHVS and CDR2 FQNEAQ. Sequencing targeted expressed TCRB transcripts, as all isolated RNA had been reverse transcribed. TCRdb's table, derived via immunoSEQ multiplex PCR, lists solely in-frame clones and lacks some. Of 310,000 or so clones listed, roughly 8% are singletons. Study conclusions and caveats: Naive, central memory and Treg TCRB repertoires seemed to resemble each other more closely in patients than they did in healthy donors.

This chain uses TRBV7-8 with TRBJ2-7, with D maybe TRBD1 (6 bases). The TCR sequence derives from a woman aged 18-35 years in good health. The sequencing sample was made of central memory CD4+ T cells from blood. This CDR3 reads CASSLGGHTYEQYF. The CDR3 DNA is TGTGCCAGCAGCTTAGGGGGACATACCTACGAGCAGTACTTC.